A selection of T cell receptor beta chains follows, all from one sample in a study of T cell changes during pregnancy in multiple sclerosis. Produced via immunoSEQ multiplex PCR; TCRdb's table is partial and in-frame only. Here the sample spans some 19,000 clones, over 75% being singletons. This specimen consisted of CD8+ T cells from peripheral blood mononuclear cells, obtained after pregnancy. Receptors were obtained from a female donor in good health, enrolled as a control in a pregnancy study. Both conserved end residues are part of each CDR3. A D gene is named only where the DNA matches it firmly. Clone size is stated in some rows and not others, as once, few, many or a class when expanded.

>TRBD1|TRBJ2-7|TRBV7-9|-
TGTGCCAGCAGCCATACAGGGGACACCTCCTACGAGCAGTACTTC
CASSHTGDTSYEQYF
>TRBD2|TRBJ2-7|TRBV6-1|-
TGTGCCAGCAGTGGACTAGCGGGCAGCTCCTACGAGCAGTACTTC
CASSGLAGSSYEQYF
>-|TRBJ2-7|TRBV27|-
TGTGCCAGCAGCCCAAACCTAGGGGGTTACGAGCAGTACTTC
CASSPNLGGYEQYF
>-|TRBJ1-1|TRBV9|-
TGTGCCAGCAGCGTAGACGGGGGGCCCACTGAAGCTTTCTTT
CASSVDGGPTEAFF
>-|TRBJ2-7|TRBV7-8|-
TGTGCCAGCAGCTTAGGGGGGGTTCGGAACGAGCAGTACTTC
CASSLGGVRNEQYF
>-|TRBJ2-2|TRBV4-3|-
TGCGCCAGCAGCCAACTGTTAGAATTTGGGAGAGGGGAGCTGTTTTTT
CASSQLLEFGRGELFF
>-|TRBJ1-2|TRBV2|-
TGTGCCAGCAGTGTCTCAGGGGAATTCTATGGCTACACCTTC
CASSVSGEFYGYTF
>-|TRBJ2-7|TRBV29-1|once
TGCAGCGTTGAGTTATTTTCCGACAACTCCTACGAGCAGTACTTC
CSVELFSDNSYEQYF
>-|TRBJ2-7|TRBV11-3|-
TGTGCCAGCAGCTTCGACAGAGGGGGTTCCTACGAGCAGTACTTC
CASSFDRGGSYEQYF
>-|TRBJ2-7|TRBV11-3|once
TGTGCCAGCAGCTTTATCCTCTACGAGCAGTACTTC
CASSFILYEQYF
>-|TRBJ1-1|TRBV5-8|-
TGTGCCAGCAGCCCCGGGGTAACTGAAGCTTTCTTT
CASSPGVTEAFF
>-|TRBJ1-1|TRBV5-1|-
TGCGCCAGCAGCTCGACAAGGAACACTGAAGCTTTCTTT
CASSSTRNTEAFF
>-|TRBJ1-5|TRBV7-8|-
TGTGCCAGCAGCTTAGACGTCAGTCAGCCCCAGCATTTT
CASSLDVSQPQHF
>-|TRBJ2-5|TRBV16|-
TGTGCCAGCAGCGTACATGAGACCCAGTACTTC
CASSVHETQYF
>TRBD1|TRBJ2-7|TRBV7-9|once
TGTGCCAGCAGCCACGGGACAGTTATCCCCTACGAGCAGTACTTC
CASSHGTVIPYEQYF
>-|TRBJ2-7|TRBV19|once
TGTGCCAGTTCCAACAGGGTTAACTCGTACGAGCAGTACTTC
CASSNRVNSYEQYF
>-|TRBJ2-2|TRBV7-2|once
TGTGCCAGCAGCTTAGCATCGGGCACCGGGGAGCTGTTTTTT
CASSLASGTGELFF
>-|TRBJ2-2|TRBV4-3|once
TGCGCCAGCAGCCAAGTCCACTTAACAGCGAACACCGGGGAGCTGTTTTTT
CASSQVHLTANTGELFF
>-|TRBJ1-1|TRBV4-1|once
TGCGCCAGCAGCCTTCGAACCGGGGGTTTGGGCACTGAAGCTTTCTTT
CASSLRTGGLGTEAFF
>TRBD2|TRBJ2-2|TRBV6-4|-
TGTGCCAGCAGTGGGACTAGCGGGGAATCGAACACCGGGGAGCTGTTTTTT
CASSGTSGESNTGELFF
>-|TRBJ1-6|TRBV7-6|-
TGTGCCAGCAGCTTAGAGGGGGTCTCGTCTACCTCCTATAATTCACCCCTCCACTTT
CASSLEGVSSTSYNSPLHF
>-|TRBJ2-7|TRBV7-2|-
TGTGCCAGCAGCCTAACCCCCGGGACACGGACCTCCTACGAGCAGTACTTC
CASSLTPGTRTSYEQYF
>-|TRBJ2-7|TRBV6-6|few
TGTGCCAGCAGTTACACAGGGAGTCAGGACGAGCAGTACTTC
CASSYTGSQDEQYF
>-|TRBJ1-4|TRBV2|-
TGTGCCAGCAGTGAATTGTCAGGGTTCGATGAAAAACTGTTTTTT
CASSELSGFDEKLFF
>TRBD1|TRBJ1-2|TRBV4-3|-
TGCGCCAGCAGCCGTATTGACAGGGAAGCTAACTATGGCTACACCTTC
CASSRIDREANYGYTF
>TRBD2|TRBJ2-7|TRBV7-9|-
TGTGCCAGCATCGGAGCGGGGGAAGAGCAGTACTTC
CASIGAGEEQYF
>-|TRBJ1-1|TRBV5-4|-
TGTGCCAGCAGCGACCGACAGAAAACGAACACTGAAGCTTTCTTT
CASSDRQKTNTEAFF
>TRBD1|TRBJ1-1|TRBV12-5|-
TGTGCTAGTGGTTTCCGAGGGGGCCGCACTGAAGCTTTCTTT
CASGFRGGRTEAFF
>-|TRBJ2-1|TRBV4-3|-
TGCGCCAGCAGCCAAGAGATGAGTGAGCCCTACAATGAGCAGTTCTTC
CASSQEMSEPYNEQFF
>-|TRBJ1-1|TRBV5-5|-
TGTGCCAGCAGCGCCTCCGGGGGGCACGGCACTGAAGCTTTCTTT
CASSASGGHGTEAFF
>-|TRBJ1-1|TRBV14|-
TGTGCCAGCAGCCAAGATCGGGAAGGCACTGAAGCTTTCTTT
CASSQDREGTEAFF
>-|TRBJ2-3|TRBV4-3|-
TGCGCCAGCAGCCAAGATTGGGAGGATACGCAGTATTTT
CASSQDWEDTQYF
>-|TRBJ2-7|TRBV5-5|once
TGTGCCAGTGTGACGGACAGTGAGCACGAGCAGTACTTC
CASVTDSEHEQYF
>TRBD1|TRBJ1-2|TRBV7-9|-
TGTGCCAGCAGCTTGGGGGGCCAGGGGGACTGGGGAAATGGCTACACCTTC
CASSLGGQGDWGNGYTF
>TRBD1|TRBJ1-5|TRBV7-9|-
TGTGCCAGCAGCTTTGTCGGTCCCGGGACAGGGATGGATCAGCCCCAGCATTTT
CASSFVGPGTGMDQPQHF
>TRBD1|TRBJ2-2|TRBV9|-
TGTGCCAGCAGCCCAGGGACAGGACCCACCGGGGAGCTGTTTTTT
CASSPGTGPTGELFF
>-|TRBJ2-1|TRBV9|-
TGTGCCAGCAGCGTAGAACAGTCCTACAATGAGCAGTTCTTC
CASSVEQSYNEQFF